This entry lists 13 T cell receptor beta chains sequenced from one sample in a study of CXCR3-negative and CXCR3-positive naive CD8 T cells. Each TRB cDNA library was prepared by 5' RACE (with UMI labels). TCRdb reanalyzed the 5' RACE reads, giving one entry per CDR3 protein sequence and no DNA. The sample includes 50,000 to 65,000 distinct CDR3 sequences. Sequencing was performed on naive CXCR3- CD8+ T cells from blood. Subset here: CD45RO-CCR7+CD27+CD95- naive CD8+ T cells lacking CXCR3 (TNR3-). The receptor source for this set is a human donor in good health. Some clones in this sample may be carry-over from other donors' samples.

Here the CDR3 reads CASSQSRRARGTSTDTQYF. V and J are TRBV23-1 and TRBJ2-3; TCRdb returns TRBD1, unconfirmable since there is no DNA. TRBV23-1 is assigned to the ORF class and has an uncertain function. This CDR3 is built from 19 residues.

The CDR3 protein is CASSSWDTSSGNTIYF. The V call is TRBV2, the J call TRBJ1-3; TCRdb's assignment of TRBD1 cannot be checked, as there is no DNA. Germline CDR1 is SNHLY and CDR2 is FYNNEI. The CDR3 has 16 residues. Full variable domain (remainder filled in from reference TRBV2 and TRBJ1-3): EPEVTQTPSHQVTQMGQEVILRCVPISNHLYFYWYRQILGQKVEFLVSFYNNEISEKSEIFDDQFSVERPDGSNFTLKIRSTKLEDSAMYFCASSSWDTSSGNTIYFGEGSWLTVV.

CDR3 sequence: CSVLLAEREYEQYF. The chain links TRBV29-1 to TRBJ2-7; lacking DNA, the TRBD2 call made by TCRdb goes unchecked. The CDR3 contains 14 residues. From germline, CDR1 is SQVTM and CDR2 ANQGSEA.

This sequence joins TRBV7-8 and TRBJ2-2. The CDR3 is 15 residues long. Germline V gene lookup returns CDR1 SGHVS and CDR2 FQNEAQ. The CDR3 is CASSLVVLDTGELFF.

The CDR3 is CASSQVGRGETQYF. V usage is TRBV4-1 and J usage is TRBJ2-5; TCRdb reports TRBD1, a call that lacks DNA to check it against. Germline V gene sequence: CDR1 MGHRA, CDR2 YSYEKL. The CDR3 loop spans 14 amino acids.

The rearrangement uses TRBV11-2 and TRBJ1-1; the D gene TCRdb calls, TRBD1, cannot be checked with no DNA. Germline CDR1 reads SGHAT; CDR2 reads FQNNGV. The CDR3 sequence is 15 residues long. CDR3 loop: CASSSGQGLNTEAFF.

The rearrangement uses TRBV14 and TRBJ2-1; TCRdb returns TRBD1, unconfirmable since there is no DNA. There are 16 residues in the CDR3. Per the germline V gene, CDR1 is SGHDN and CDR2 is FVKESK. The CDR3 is CASSQGWQGGYNEQFF.

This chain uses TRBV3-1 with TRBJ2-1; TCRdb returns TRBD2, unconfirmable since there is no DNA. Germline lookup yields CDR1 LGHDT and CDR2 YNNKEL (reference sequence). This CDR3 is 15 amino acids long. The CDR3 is CASSLGLAGSHEQFF.

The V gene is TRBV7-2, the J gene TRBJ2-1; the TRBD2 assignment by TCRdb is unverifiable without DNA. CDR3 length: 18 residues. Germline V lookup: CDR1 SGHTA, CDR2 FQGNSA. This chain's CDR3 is CASSLARLAGGYYNEQFF.

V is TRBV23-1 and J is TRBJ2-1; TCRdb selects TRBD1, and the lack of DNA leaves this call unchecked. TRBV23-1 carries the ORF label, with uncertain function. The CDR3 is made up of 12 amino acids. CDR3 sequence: CASSQCKNRGIF.

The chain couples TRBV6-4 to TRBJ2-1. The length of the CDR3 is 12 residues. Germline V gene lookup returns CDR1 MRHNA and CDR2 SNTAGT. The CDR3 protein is CASSDGVDEQFF.

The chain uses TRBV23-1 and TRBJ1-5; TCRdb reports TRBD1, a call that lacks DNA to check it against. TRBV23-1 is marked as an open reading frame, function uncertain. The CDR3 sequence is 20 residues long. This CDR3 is CASSRTVYPQGTGPNQPQHF.

CDR3 residues: CATSRGAGSTDTQYF. This chain links TRBV15 with TRBJ2-3; TCRdb outputs TRBD2, but without DNA this stays unchecked. Germline V lookup: CDR1 LNHNV, CDR2 YYDKDF (reference sequence). CDR3 length: 15 amino acids. Using reference TRBV15 and TRBJ2-3 for the parts outside the CDR3, the full variable domain is DAMVIQNPRYQVTQFGKPVTLSCSQTLNHNVMYWYQQKSSQAPKLLFHYYDKDFNNEADTPDNFQSRRPNTSFCFLDIRSPGLGDTAMYLCATSRGAGSTDTQYFGPGTRLTVL.